This is a list of T cell receptor beta chains from one sample in a study of OX40 agonist ivuxolimab in advanced cancers. Using immunoSEQ multiplex PCR, the repertoire was profiled, and TCRdb retains in-frame clones only, with some absent. The data hold about 59,000 clones, with over 80% observed a single time. The sample here was CD4+ or CD8+ T cells sorted from blood, taken in a trial of the OX40 agonist ivuxolimab. These receptor sequences come from an adult with an advanced solid tumor such as melanoma, head and neck, liver or kidney cancer. The CDR3 runs from the conserved cysteine through the conserved F or W. The D gene is left open where the match is weak. The size entry is marked missing in some rows and otherwise reads once, few, many or a size class.

clone_size | cdr3_length | d_call | j_call | v_call | cdr3_nt | cdr3_aa
. | 14 | TRBD2 | TRBJ2-1 | TRBV5-1 | TGCGCCAGCAGCTTAGCGGGAGTAGGGAATGAGCAGTTCTTC | CASSLAGVGNEQFF
. | 19 | . | TRBJ2-3 | TRBV14 | TGTGCCAGCAGCCAAGTTCGGTCTATCCTACAGTCCGATACAGATACGCAGTATTTT | CASSQVRSILQSDTDTQYF
. | 11 | . | TRBJ1-4 | TRBV20-1 | TGCAGTGCTAGAGGGGGGGACGGACTGTTTTTT | CSARGGDGLFF
. | 15 | TRBD1 | TRBJ2-3 | TRBV28 | TGTGCCAGCAGTTTGCGGACAGGGTTCACAGATACGCAGTATTTT | CASSLRTGFTDTQYF
. | 15 | . | TRBJ1-2 | TRBV9 | TGTGCCAGCAGCGTAGAGGCAGGGGCGTTCCCTGGCTACACCTTC | CASSVEAGAFPGYTF
. | 15 | . | TRBJ2-3 | TRBV5-1 | TGCGCCAGCAGCTTGGGGGACCGTCCAACAGATACGCAGTATTTT | CASSLGDRPTDTQYF
. | 15 | TRBD1 | TRBJ1-2 | TRBV6-5 | TGTGCCAGCAGTACTTGGACAGGAAGTAACTATGGCTACACCTTC | CASSTWTGSNYGYTF
. | 15 | TRBD2 | TRBJ2-5 | TRBV6-5 | TGTGCCAGCAGAACCCGACTAGCGGGGTTAGAGACCCAGTACTTC | CASRTRLAGLETQYF
once | 15 | . | TRBJ2-5 | TRBV30 | TGTGCCTGGAGTGTACTGGGGGCGGTCCAAGAGACCCAGTACTTC | CAWSVLGAVQETQYF
. | 16 | . | TRBJ1-1 | TRBV11-2 | TGTGCCAGCAGCATACCCCGGGGCAGAGTGAACACTGAAGCTTTCTTT | CASSIPRGRVNTEAFF
. | 13 | . | TRBJ2-2 | TRBV5-1 | TGCGCCAGCAGAGGGGTTGGCAAGCGGGAGCTGTTTTTT | CASRGVGKRELFF
. | 14 | . | TRBJ2-7 | TRBV5-1 | TGCGCCAGCAGCTTGGCAGGGGCGGGCTACGAGCAGTACTTC | CASSLAGAGYEQYF
. | 15 | . | TRBJ2-7 | TRBV30 | TGTGCCTGGAGTTTCTGGGGGCTACACTCCTACGAGCAGTACTTC | CAWSFWGLHSYEQYF
. | 17 | TRBD2 | TRBJ2-1 | TRBV15 | TGTGCCACCAGCAGGGGGGCTAGCGGGGGGCGAGGCAATGAGCAGTTCTTC | CATSRGASGGRGNEQFF
few | 19 | . | TRBJ1-5 | TRBV4-1 | TGCGCCAGCAGCCAAGGCCCCAGTCAGGGTTCCTTTAGCAATCAGCCCCAGCATTTT | CASSQGPSQGSFSNQPQHF
. | 14 | . | TRBJ2-7 | TRBV18 | TGTGCCAGCTCAACGTGGACAGTCTCCTACGAGCAGTACTTC | CASSTWTVSYEQYF
. | 13 | . | TRBJ1-5 | TRBV4-1 | TGCGCCAGCAGCCAAGGAGGGAATCAGCCCCAGCATTTT | CASSQGGNQPQHF
. | 15 | . | TRBJ2-4 | TRBV2 | TGTGCCAGCAGTGAAGAGGGACCACTCGAACACATTCAGTACTTC | CASSEEGPLEHIQYF
. | 13 | . | TRBJ2-3 | TRBV28 | TGTGCCACCGACCAGCGGGCATTCGATACGCAGTATTTT | CATDQRAFDTQYF
. | 16 | TRBD2 | TRBJ2-5 | TRBV5-1 | TGCGCCAGCAGCTTGGAGGCTAGCGGGATGGGGGAGACCCAGTACTTC | CASSLEASGMGETQYF